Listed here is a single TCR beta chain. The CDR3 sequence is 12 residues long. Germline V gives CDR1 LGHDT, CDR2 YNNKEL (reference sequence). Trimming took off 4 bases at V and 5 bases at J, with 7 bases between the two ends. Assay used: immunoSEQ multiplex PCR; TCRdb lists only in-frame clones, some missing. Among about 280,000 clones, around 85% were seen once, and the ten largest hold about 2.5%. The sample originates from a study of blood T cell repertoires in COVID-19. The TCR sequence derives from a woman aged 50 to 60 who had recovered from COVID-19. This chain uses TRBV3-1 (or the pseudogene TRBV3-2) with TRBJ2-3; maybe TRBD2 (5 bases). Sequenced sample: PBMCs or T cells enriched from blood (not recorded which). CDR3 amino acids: CASSLSGDTQYF. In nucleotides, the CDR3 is TGTGCCAGCAGCCTAAGCGGAGATACGCAGTATTTT.